The T cell receptor beta chain described here comes from a study of neoadjuvant anti-PD-1 for oral cavity cancer. Across the whole study: Patients without progression received a fourth nivolumab dose around day 43, then surgical resection on days 50-56.

Turning to this clone: Its target is unknown.

Points from the study as a whole: Only a few patients per response group were TCR-analyzed; validation needed.

TCRdb's table, derived via immunoSEQ multiplex PCR, lists solely in-frame clones and lacks some. The data contain about 80,000 clones, around 80% of them seen just once; the ten biggest clones take up 2.5% to 3.5%. The junction had 7 bases not matched to a gene; V was cut back by 0 bases and J by 10 bases. The CDR3 length is 15 residues. CDR1 is SGHRS and CDR2 is YFSETQ in the germline V gene. V and J are TRBV5-1 and TRBJ2-1; 10 nucleotides align to TRBD2. This sequence originates from a person aged 35-79 years with oral cavity squamous cell carcinoma. The sample in question was PBMCs, obtained before nivolumab (anti-PD-1) treatment. The CDR3 region has the DNA TGCGCCAGCAGCTTGGCAGCTAGCGGGAGTGGGGAGCAGTTCTTC. Translation gives CASSLAASGSGEQFF. Combining the CDR3 with reference TRBV5-1 and TRBJ2-1 gives the whole variable domain KAGVTQTPRYLIKTRGQQVTLSCSPISGHRSVSWYQQTPGQGLQFLFEYFSETQRNKGNFPGRFSGRQFSNSRSEMNVSTLELGDSALYLCASSLAASGSGEQFFGPGTRLTVL.